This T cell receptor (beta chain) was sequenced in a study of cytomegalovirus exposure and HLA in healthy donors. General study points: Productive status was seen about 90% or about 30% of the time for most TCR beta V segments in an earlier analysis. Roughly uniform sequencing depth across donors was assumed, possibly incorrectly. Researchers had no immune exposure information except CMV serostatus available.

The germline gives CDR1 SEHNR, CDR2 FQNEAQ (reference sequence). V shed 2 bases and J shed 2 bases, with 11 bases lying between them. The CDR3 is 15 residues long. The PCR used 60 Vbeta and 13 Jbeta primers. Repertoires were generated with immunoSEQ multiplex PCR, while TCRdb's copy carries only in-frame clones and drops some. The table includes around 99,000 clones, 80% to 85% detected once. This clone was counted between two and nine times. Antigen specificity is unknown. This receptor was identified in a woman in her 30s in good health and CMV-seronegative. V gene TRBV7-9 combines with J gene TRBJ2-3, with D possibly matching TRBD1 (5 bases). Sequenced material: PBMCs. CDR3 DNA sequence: TGTGCCAGCAGCTTATTTGACAGTGCCACAGATACGCAGTATTTT. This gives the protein CASSLFDSATDTQYF.